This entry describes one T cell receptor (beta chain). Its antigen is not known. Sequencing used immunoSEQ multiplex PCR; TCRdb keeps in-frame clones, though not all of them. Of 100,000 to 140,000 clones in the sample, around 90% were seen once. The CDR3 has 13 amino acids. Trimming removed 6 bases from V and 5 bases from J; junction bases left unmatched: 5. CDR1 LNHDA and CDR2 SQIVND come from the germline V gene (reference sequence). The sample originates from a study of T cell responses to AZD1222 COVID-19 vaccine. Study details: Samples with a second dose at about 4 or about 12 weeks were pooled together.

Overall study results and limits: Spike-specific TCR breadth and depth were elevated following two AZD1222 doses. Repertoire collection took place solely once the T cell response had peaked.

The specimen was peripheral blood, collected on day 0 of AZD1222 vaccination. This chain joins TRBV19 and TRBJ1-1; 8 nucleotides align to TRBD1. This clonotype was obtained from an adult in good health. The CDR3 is CASSDRGGTEAFF. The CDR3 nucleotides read TGTGCCAGTAGCGACAGGGGAGGGACTGAAGCTTTCTTT. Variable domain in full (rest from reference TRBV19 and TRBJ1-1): DGGITQSPKYLFRKEGQNVTLSCEQNLNHDAMYWYRQDPGQGLRLIYYSQIVNDFQKGDIAEGYSVSREKKESFPLTVTSAQKNPTAFYLCASSDRGGTEAFFGQGTRLTVV.